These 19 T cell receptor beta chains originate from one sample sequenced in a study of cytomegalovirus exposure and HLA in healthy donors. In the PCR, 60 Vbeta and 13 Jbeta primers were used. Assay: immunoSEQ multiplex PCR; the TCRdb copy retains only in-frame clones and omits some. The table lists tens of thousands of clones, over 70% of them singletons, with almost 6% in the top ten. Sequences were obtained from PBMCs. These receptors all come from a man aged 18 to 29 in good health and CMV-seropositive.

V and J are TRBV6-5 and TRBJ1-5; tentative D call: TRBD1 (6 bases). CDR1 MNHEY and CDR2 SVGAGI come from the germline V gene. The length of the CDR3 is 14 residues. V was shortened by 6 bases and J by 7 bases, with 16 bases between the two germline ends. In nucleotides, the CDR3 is TGTGCCAGCAGGGAACAGGGCGCTAGGCAGCCCCAGCATTTT. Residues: CASREQGARQPQHF.

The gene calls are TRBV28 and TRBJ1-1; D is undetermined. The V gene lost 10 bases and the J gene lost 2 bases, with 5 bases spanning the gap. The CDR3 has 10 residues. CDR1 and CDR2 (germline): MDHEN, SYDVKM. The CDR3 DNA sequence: TGTGCCACCCTCAACACTGAAGCTTTCTTT. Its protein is CATLNTEAFF.

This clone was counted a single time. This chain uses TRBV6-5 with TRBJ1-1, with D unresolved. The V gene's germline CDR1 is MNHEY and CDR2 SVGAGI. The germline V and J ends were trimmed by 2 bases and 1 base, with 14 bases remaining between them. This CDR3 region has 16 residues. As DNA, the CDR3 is TGTGCCAGCAGTTACGCAGGCCACCCGCGGAACACTGAAGCTTTCTTT. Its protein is CASSYAGHPRNTEAFF.

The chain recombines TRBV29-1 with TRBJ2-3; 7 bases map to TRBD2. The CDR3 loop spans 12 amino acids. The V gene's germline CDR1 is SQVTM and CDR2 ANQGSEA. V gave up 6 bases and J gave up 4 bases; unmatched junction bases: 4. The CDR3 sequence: CSVRGFADTQYF. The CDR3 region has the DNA TGCAGCGTGCGGGGGTTCGCAGATACGCAGTATTTT.

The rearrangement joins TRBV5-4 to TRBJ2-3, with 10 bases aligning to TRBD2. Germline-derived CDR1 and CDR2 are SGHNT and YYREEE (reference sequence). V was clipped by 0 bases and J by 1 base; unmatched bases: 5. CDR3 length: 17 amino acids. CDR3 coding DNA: TGTGCCAGCAGCTTGGTCGTGGGGACTAGCGGCACAGATACGCAGTATTTT. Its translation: CASSLVVGTSGTDTQYF.

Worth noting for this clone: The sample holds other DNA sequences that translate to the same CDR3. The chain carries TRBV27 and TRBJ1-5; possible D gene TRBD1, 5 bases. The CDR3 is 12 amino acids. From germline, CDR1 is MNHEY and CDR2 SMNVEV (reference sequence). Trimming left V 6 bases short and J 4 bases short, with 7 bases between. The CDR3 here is CASSTGNQPQHF. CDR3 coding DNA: TGTGCCAGCAGCACAGGAAATCAGCCCCAGCATTTT.

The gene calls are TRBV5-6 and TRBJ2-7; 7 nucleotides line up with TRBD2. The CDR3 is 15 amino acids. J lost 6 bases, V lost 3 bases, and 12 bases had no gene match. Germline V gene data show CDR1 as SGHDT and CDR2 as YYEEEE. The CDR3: CASSSVRGGASEQYF. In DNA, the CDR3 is TGTGCCAGCAGCTCGGTACGGGGAGGGGCCTCCGAGCAGTACTTC.

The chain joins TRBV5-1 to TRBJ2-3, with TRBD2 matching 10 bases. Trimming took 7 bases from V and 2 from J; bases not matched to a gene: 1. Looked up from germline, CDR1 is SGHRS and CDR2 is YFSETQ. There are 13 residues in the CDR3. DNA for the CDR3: TGCGCCAGCGGGACTAGCGACACAGATACGCAGTATTTT. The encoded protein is CASGTSDTDTQYF.

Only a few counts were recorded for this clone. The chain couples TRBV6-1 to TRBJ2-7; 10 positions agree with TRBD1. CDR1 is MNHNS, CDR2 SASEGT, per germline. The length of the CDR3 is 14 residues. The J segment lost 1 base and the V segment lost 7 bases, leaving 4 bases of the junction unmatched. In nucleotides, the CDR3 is TGTGCCAGCACCCGGACAGGGGGTTCCTACGAGCAGTACTTC. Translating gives CASTRTGGSYEQYF.

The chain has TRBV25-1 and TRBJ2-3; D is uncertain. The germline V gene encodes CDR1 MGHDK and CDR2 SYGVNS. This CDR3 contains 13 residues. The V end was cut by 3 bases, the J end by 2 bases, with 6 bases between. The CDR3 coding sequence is TGTGCCAGCAGTGACCCGTACACAGATACGCAGTATTTT. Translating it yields CASSDPYTDTQYF.

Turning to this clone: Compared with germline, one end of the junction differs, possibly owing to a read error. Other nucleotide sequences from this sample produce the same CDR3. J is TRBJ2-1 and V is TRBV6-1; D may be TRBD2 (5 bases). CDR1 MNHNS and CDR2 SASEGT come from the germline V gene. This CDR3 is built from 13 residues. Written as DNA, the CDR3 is TGTGCCAGTAGTGAAGGACTGTACAATGAGCAGTTCTTC. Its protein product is CASSEGLYNEQFF.

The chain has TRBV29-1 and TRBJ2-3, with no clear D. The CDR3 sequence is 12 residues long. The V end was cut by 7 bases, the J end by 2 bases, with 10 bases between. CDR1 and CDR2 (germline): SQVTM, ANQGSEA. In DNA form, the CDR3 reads TGCAGCGCTGACGTAGCCACAGATACGCAGTATTTT. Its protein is CSADVATDTQYF.

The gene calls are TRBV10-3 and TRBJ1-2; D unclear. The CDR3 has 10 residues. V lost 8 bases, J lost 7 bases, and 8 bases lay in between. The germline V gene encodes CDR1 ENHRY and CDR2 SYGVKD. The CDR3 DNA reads TGTGCCATCGGACTGGGTGGCTACACCTTC. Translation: CAIGLGGYTF.

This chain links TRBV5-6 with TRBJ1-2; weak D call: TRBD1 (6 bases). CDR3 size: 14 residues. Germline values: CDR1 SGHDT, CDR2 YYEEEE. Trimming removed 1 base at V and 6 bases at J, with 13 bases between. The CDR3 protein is CASSLQAGADGYTF. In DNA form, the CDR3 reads TGTGCCAGCAGCTTGCAAGCAGGGGCGGATGGCTACACCTTC.

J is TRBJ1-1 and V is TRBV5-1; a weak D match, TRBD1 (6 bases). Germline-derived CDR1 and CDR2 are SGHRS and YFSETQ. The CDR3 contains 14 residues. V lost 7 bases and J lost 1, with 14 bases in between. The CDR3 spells CASGPPTGNTEAFF. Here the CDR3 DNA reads TGCGCCAGCGGCCCCCCGACAGGGAACACTGAAGCTTTCTTT.

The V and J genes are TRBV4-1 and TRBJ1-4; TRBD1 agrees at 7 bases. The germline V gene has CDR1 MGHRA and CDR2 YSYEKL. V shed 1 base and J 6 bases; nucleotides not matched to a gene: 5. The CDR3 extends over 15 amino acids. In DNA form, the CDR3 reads TGCGCCAGCAGCCAAGTCAACAGGGGAGATGAAAAACTGTTTTTT. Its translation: CASSQVNRGDEKLFF.

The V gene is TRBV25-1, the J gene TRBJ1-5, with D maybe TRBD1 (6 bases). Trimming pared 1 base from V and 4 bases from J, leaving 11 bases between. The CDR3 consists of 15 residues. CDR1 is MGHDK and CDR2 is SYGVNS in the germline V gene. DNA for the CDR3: TGTGCCAGCAGTGAATCAGGGGAAGGTAATCAGCCCCAGCATTTT. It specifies CASSESGEGNQPQHF.

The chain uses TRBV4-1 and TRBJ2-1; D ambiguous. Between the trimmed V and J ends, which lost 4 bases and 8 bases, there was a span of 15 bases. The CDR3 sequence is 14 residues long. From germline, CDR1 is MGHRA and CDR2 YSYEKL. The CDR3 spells CASSLPTKSDEQFF. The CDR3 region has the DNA TGCGCCAGCAGCCTTCCGACCAAAAGCGATGAGCAGTTCTTC.

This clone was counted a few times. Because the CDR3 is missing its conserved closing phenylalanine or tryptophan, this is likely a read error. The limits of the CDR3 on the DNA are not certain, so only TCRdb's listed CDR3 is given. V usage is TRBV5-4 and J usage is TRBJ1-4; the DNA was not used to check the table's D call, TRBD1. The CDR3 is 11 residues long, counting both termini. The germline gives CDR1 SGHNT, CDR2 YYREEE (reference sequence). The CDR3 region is CASSPGQGIWS.